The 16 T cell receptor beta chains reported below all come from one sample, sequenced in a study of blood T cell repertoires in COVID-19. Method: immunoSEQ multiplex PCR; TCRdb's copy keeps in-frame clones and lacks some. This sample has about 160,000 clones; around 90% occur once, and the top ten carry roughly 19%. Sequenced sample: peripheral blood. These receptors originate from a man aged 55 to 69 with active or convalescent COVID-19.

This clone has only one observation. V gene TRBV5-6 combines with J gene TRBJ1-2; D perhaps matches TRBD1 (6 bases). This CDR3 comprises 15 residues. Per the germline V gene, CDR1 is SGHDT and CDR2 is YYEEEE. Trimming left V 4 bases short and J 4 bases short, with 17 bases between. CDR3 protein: CASSPEPTGSYGYTF. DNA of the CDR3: TGTGCCAGCAGCCCGGAACCGACAGGATCCTATGGCTACACCTTC.

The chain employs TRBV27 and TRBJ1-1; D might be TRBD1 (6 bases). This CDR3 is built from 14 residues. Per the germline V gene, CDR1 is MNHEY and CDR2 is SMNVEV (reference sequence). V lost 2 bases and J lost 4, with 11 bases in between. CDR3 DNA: TGTGCCAGCAGTTTAGGGGGCAGGGCCACTGAAGCTTTCTTT. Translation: CASSLGGRATEAFF.

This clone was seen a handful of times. The chain's CDR3 is CASSPGHSYTF. The CDR3 DNA reads as TGTGCCAGCAGTCCCGGACACAGCTACACCTTC. V usage is TRBV12-3 or TRBV12-4 and J usage is TRBJ1-2; possibly TRBD1 for D (5 bases). CDR3 length: 11 amino acids. V lost 5 bases, J lost 9 bases, and 10 bases lay in between.

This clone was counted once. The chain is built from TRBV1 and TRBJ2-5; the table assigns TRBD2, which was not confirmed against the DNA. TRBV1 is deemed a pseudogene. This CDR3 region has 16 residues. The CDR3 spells CTSSLTSGGARETQYF. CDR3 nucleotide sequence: TGCACCAGCAGCTTAACTAGCGGGGGGGCCCGGGAGACCCAGTACTTC.

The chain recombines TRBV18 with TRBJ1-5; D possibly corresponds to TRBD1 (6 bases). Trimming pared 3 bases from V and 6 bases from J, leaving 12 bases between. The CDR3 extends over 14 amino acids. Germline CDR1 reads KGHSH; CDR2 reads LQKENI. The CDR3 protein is CASSPQGTSQPQHF. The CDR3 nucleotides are TGTGCCAGCTCACCGCAGGGGACGTCTCAGCCCCAGCATTTT.

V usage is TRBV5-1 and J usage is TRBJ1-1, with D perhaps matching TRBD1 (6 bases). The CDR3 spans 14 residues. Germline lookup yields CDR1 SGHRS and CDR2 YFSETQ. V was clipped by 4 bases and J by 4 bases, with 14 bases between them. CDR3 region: CASSQTGQGTEAFF. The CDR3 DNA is TGCGCCAGCAGCCAGACAGGCCAGGGCACTGAAGCTTTCTTT.

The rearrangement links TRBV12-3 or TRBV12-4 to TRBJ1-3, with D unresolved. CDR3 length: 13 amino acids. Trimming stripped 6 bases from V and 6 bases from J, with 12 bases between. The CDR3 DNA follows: TGTGCCAGCAGCTTCCCCGGGGTAAACACCATATATTTT. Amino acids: CASSFPGVNTIYF.

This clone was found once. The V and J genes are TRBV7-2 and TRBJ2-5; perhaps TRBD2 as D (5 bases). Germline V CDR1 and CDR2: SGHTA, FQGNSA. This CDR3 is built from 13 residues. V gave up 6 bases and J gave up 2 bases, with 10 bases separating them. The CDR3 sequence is CASRDFLQETQYF. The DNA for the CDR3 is TGTGCCAGCAGGGACTTCTTACAAGAGACCCAGTACTTC.

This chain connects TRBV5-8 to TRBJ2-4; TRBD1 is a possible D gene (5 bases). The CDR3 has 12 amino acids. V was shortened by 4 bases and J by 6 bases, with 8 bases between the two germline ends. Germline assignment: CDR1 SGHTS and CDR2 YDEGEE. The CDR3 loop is CASSRGLNIQYF. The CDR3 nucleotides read TGTGCCAGCAGCAGGGGCCTAAACATTCAGTACTTC.

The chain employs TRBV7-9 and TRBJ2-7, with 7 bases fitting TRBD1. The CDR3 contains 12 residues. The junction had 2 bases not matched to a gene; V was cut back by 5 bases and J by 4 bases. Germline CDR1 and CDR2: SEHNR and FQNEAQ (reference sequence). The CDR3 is CASSLTGYEQYF. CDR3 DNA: TGTGCCAGCAGCCTGACAGGGTACGAGCAGTACTTC. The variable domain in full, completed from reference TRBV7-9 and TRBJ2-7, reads DTGVSQNPRHKITKRGQNVTFRCDPISEHNRLYWYRQTLGQGPEFLTYFQNEAQLEKSRLLSDRFSAERPKGSFSTLEIQRTEQGDSAMYLCASSLTGYEQYFGPGTRLTVT.

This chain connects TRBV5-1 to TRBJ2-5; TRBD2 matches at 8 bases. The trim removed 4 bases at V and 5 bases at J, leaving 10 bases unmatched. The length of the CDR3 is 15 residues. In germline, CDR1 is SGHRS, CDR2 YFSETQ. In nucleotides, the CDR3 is TGCGCCAGCAGCCTAACGGGAGGGAGAGTTGAGACCCAGTACTTC. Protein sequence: CASSLTGGRVETQYF. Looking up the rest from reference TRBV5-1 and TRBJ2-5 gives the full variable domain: KAGVTQTPRYLIKTRGQQVTLSCSPISGHRSVSWYQQTPGQGLQFLFEYFSETQRNKGNFPGRFSGRQFSNSRSEMNVSTLELGDSALYLCASSLTGGRVETQYFGPGTRLLVL.

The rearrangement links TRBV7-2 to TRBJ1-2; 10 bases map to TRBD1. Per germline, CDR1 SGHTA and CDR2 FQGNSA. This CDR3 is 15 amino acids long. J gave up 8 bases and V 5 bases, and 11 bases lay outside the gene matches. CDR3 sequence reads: CASSVRQGAGYGYTF. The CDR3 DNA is TGTGCCAGCAGCGTGCGACAGGGGGCGGGCTACGGCTACACCTTC.

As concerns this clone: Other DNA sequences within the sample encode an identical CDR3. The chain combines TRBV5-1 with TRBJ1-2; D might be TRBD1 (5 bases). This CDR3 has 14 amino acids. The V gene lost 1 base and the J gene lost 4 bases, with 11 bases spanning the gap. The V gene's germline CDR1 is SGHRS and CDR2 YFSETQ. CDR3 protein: CASSLTGDAYGYTF. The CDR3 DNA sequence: TGCGCCAGCAGCTTGACGGGGGATGCCTATGGCTACACCTTC.

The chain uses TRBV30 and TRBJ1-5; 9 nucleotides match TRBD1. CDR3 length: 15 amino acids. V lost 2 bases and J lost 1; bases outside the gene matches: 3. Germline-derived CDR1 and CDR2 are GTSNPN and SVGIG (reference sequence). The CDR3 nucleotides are TGTGCCTGGAGTTCCGGGACAGGGAGCAATCAGCCCCAGCATTTT. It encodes CAWSSGTGSNQPQHF.

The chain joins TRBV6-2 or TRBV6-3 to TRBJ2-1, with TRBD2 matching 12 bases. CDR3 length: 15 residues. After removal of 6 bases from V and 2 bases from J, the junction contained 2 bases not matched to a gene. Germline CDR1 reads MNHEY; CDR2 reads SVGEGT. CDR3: CASSGTSGPYNEQFF. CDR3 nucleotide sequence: TGTGCCAGCAGCGGGACTAGCGGGCCCTACAATGAGCAGTTCTTC.

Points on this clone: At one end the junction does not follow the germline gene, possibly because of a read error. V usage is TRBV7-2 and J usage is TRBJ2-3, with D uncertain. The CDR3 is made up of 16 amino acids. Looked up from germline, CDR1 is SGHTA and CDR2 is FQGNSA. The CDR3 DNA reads TGTGCCAGCAGCTTCGTCGCAGGCTCCTCCACATATACGCAGTATTTT. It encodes CASSFVAGSSTYTQYF.